The sequence of this T cell receptor (beta chain) was determined in a study of radiotherapy plus CTLA-4 blockade in lung cancer. Across the whole study: Objective responses occurred in 15% to 20% of patients; around 30% had disease control. Whole-study results and caveats: Clones derived from tumor TCRs expanded in blood after radiotherapy plus ipilimumab. Together with interferon-beta, which increased in serum after radiation, early dynamic changes in blood T cell clones were reportedly the best predictors of response.

This clone was observed a handful of times. Its antigen is unknown. Ipilimumab CTLA-4 blockade and focal radiation were given to patients with chemo-refractory metastatic non-small-cell lung cancer. Only in-frame clones appear in the TCRdb table, and some are missing; sequencing was by immunoSEQ multiplex PCR. The repertoire holds fewer than 65,000 clones, with roughly three quarters as singletons. The length of the CDR3 is 14 residues. Germline V lookup: CDR1 ENHRY, CDR2 SYGVKD. Trimming took off 6 bases at V and 10 bases at J, with 21 bases between the two ends. The V gene is TRBV10-3, the J gene TRBJ1-2; D is unclear. Material: peripheral blood, obtained from a patient treated with radiotherapy plus ipilimumab. The sequence came from a human donor with non-small cell lung cancer who had a complete response to radiotherapy plus ipilimumab. The CDR3 bases are TGTGCCATCAGGTACAGTATTATCTACGGCGACTACACCTTC. It yields the protein CAIRYSIIYGDYTF.